This TCR beta chain derives from a study of T cells in Graves' hyperthyroidism and ophthalmopathy. Study-level points and caveats: For ophthalmopathy, model prediction preceded onset by a median roughly 5.9 months.

Germline V gene sequence: CDR1 ENHRY, CDR2 SYGVKD. Trimming pared 6 bases from V and 0 bases from J, leaving 9 bases between. This CDR3 has 13 amino acids. This clonotype has a count of ten or more. Its antigen is as yet unknown. RNA transcripts provided the source from which TCR beta CDR3 regions were amplified. TCR CDR3 underwent first-round RT-PCR with the HTBI primer set. TCRdb passed the multiplex PCR reads through MiXCR, listing each CDR3 protein once. The sample has about 540,000 distinct CDR3 sequences; more than 45% are singletons. Patients aged 18 to 65 had newly diagnosed hyperthyroidism lasting under 2 months.

This TCR derives from a woman younger than 30 with Graves' hyperthyroidism. Sequenced material: peripheral blood or thyroid tissue (not recorded which). V usage is TRBV10-3 and J usage is TRBJ2-7; D is ambiguous. CDR3 region: CAIREPASYEQYF. Here the CDR3 DNA reads TGTGCCATCAGAGAGCCGGCCTCCTACGAGCAGTACTTC.